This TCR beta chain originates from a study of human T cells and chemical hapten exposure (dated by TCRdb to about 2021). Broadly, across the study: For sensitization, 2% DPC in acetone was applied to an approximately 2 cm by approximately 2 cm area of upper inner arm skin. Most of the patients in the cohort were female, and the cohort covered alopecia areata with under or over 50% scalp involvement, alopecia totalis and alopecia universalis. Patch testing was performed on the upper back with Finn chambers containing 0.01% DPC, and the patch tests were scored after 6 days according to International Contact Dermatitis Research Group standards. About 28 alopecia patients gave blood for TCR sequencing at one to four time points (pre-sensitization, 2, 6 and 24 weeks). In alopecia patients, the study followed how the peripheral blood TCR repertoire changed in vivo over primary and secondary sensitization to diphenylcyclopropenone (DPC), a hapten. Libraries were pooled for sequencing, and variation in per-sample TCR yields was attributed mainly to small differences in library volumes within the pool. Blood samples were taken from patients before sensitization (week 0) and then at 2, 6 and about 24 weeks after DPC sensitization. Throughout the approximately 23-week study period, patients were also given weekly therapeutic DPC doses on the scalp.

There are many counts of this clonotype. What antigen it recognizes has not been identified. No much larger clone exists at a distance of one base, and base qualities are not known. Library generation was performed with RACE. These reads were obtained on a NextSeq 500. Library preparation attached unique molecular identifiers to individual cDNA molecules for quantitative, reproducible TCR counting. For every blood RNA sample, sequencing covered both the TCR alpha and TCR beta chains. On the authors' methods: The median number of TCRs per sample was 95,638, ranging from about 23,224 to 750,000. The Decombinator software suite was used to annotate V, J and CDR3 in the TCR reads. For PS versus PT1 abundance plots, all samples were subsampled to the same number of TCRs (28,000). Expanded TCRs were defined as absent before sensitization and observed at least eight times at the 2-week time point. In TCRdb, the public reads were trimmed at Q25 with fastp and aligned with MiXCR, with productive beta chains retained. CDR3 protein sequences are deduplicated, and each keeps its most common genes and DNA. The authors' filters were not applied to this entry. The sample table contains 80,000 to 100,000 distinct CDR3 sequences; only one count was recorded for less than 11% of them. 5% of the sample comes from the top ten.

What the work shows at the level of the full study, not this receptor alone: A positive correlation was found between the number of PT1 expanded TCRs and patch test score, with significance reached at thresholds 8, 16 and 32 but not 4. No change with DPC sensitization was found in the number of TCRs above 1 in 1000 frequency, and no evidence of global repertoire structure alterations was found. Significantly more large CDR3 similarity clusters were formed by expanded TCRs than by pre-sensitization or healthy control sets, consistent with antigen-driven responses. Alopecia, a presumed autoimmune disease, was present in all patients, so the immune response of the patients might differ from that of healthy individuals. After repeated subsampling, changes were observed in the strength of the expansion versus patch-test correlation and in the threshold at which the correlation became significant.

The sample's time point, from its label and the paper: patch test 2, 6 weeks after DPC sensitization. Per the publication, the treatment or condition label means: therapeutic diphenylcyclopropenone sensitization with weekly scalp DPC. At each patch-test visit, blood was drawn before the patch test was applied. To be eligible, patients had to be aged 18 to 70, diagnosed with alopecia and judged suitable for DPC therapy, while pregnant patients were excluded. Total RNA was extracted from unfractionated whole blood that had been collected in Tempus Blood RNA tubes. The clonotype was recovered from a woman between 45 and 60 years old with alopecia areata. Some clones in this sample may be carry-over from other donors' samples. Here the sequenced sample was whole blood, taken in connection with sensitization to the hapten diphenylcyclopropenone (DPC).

CDR3 sequence: CASRYRGTDTQYF. The DNA is TGTGCCAGCAGGTACAGGGGCACAGATACGCAGTATTTT. The chain uses TRBV6-5 and TRBJ2-3; TRBD1 is a weak D gene call, 6 bases matching. Taken from the germline V gene, the CDR1 and CDR2 loops are MNHEY and SVGAGI. V is reduced by 6 bases and J by 1 base, leaving a spacing of 8 bases between them. The CDR3 spans 13 residues, from the cysteine through the phenylalanine. Left in the record is the CDR3 DNA by itself, 39 bases read in frame from the first base.